The subject of this entry is one T cell receptor (beta chain). What it recognizes is unknown. The record originates from a study of T cell responses to AZD1222 COVID-19 vaccine. The data were produced by immunoSEQ multiplex PCR, yet TCRdb's version contains in-frame clones alone and is incomplete. This sample lists over 130,000 clones; its ten largest clones have under 2.5%. Findings of the study overall: After the peak T cell response, and only then, were repertoires sampled. Along spike, vaccine-associated CD4 TCRs were found throughout, with dominance at 160-218 and 743-854. Targets within unmutated variant regions were reportedly found for nearly half of spike-specific TCRs. Recipients of two AZD1222 doses showed rising Spike-specific TCR breadth and depth.

This CDR3 spans 13 amino acids. Between the trimmed V and J ends, which lost 5 bases and 4 bases, there was a span of 12 bases. Germline V gene sequence: CDR1 MNHEY, CDR2 SVGEGT. The chain has TRBV6-2 or TRBV6-3 and TRBJ2-7; weak D call: TRBD1 (6 bases). The receptor's source is an adult in good health. Sequencing was done on a sample of peripheral blood. The chain's CDR3 is CASSKTGSYEQYF. CDR3 bases: TGTGCCAGCAGTAAAACAGGGTCGTACGAGCAGTACTTC.